This is a list of T cell receptor beta chains from one sample in a study of T-cell memory formation after mild COVID-19. Each CDR3 protein gets one entry after TCRdb re-called the 5' RACE reads with MiXCR. Among a few hundred thousand distinct CDR3 sequences listed, about 13% were seen once. Source material: PBMCs or a T cell subset sorted from them (not recorded which). Receptor source: a man aged 18-30 years who had mild COVID-19 (a few samples of this study predate the infection). Cell type and time point are not known. The CDR3 runs from the conserved cysteine through the conserved F or W. Fields, in order: CDR3 DNA, CDR3 protein, J gene, D gene, clone size, V gene. A D gene is named only where the DNA matches it firmly. Only part of the rows carry a size: once, few, many, or a class if the clone is expanded.

DNA: TGTGCCAGCAGCCAAGATAGCGGGGGGCCCAATGAGCAGTTCTTC
CDR3: CASSQDSGGPNEQFF
J: TRBJ2-1
D: TRBD2
size: many
V: TRBV4-2

DNA: TGTGCCAGCAGGGACAGGGATAGCAATCAGCCCCAGCATTTT
CDR3: CASRDRDSNQPQHF
J: TRBJ1-5
D: TRBD1
size: few
V: TRBV2

DNA: TGCGCCAGCAGCTTGGATGGGGTAGGGGCCGCTGAAGCTTTCTTT
CDR3: CASSLDGVGAAEAFF
J: TRBJ1-1
D: -
size: few
V: TRBV5-1

DNA: TGTGCCAGCAGTTACGGACCTACCAATTCACCCCTCCACTTT
CDR3: CASSYGPTNSPLHF
J: TRBJ1-6
D: -
size: few
V: TRBV6-5

DNA: TGTGCCAGCAGGGTCGGGACTAGCCTTAATTTT
CDR3: CASRVGTSLNF
J: TRBJ2-3
D: TRBD2
size: few
V: TRBV12-3/TRBV12-4

DNA: TGCAGCGTTGGGGAAGCTTTCTTT
CDR3: CSVGEAFF
J: TRBJ1-1
D: -
size: -
V: TRBV29-1

DNA: TGTGCCAGCAGCGCAGGGACAGGGGGTAGGACTGAAGCTTTCTTT
CDR3: CASSAGTGGRTEAFF
J: TRBJ1-1
D: TRBD1
size: few
V: TRBV5-6

DNA: TGCAGTGCGGGGGTGCAAGATACGCAGTATTTT
CDR3: CSAGVQDTQYF
J: TRBJ2-3
D: -
size: few
V: TRBV20-1

DNA: TGTGCCAGCAGCACCGACAACCAAGAGACCCAGTACTTC
CDR3: CASSTDNQETQYF
J: TRBJ2-5
D: -
size: -
V: TRBV11-2

DNA: TGTGCCAGCAGCTTCGATAGTAATCAGCCCCAGCATTTT
CDR3: CASSFDSNQPQHF
J: TRBJ1-5
D: -
size: many
V: TRBV7-2

DNA: TGTGCCAGCAGTGCAGAGGAGGGCCATGAGCAGTTCTTC
CDR3: CASSAEEGHEQFF
J: TRBJ2-1
D: -
size: -
V: TRBV9

DNA: TGTGCCACCGCATCAATAGCGGGAGATACGCAGTATTTT
CDR3: CATASIAGDTQYF
J: TRBJ2-3
D: TRBD2
size: few
V: TRBV12-3/TRBV12-4

DNA: TGTGCCAGCTCACACCGTGATGGGACAGAAGTAACCGGGGAGCTGTTTTTT
CDR3: CASSHRDGTEVTGELFF
J: TRBJ2-2
D: TRBD1
size: few
V: TRBV18

DNA: TGTGCCAGCACCATCGGGACTATAAGCACAGATACGCAGTATTTT
CDR3: CASTIGTISTDTQYF
J: TRBJ2-3
D: TRBD2
size: -
V: TRBV28

DNA: TGTGCCAGCAGTCCCCCAGCACACACTGAAGCTTTCTTT
CDR3: CASSPPAHTEAFF
J: TRBJ1-1
D: -
size: -
V: TRBV7-9

DNA: TGCGCCAGCAGCCAAGGACAGGGGGGCACTGAAGCTTTCTTT
CDR3: CASSQGQGGTEAFF
J: TRBJ1-1
D: TRBD1
size: few
V: TRBV4-1

DNA: TGTGCCAGCAGTGAAGAGGTTCTCAATCAGCCCCAGCATTTT
CDR3: CASSEEVLNQPQHF
J: TRBJ1-5
D: -
size: -
V: TRBV2

DNA: TGCGCCAGCAGCCTCCCATGGGTCAATGAGCAGTTCTTC
CDR3: CASSLPWVNEQFF
J: TRBJ2-1
D: -
size: few
V: TRBV5-1

DNA: TGTGCCAGCAGATCAGCCGGGACGCTTGAAACCCAGTACTTC
CDR3: CASRSAGTLETQYF
J: TRBJ2-5
D: -
size: few
V: TRBV28

DNA: TGCGCCAGCAAAGTCACCAGGGACTCAGAGAAAGAGACCCAGTACTTC
CDR3: CASKVTRDSEKETQYF
J: TRBJ2-5
D: -
size: -
V: TRBV5-1

DNA: TGTGCCAGCAGTTACCAGGGTTACGGAGATACGCAGTATTTT
CDR3: CASSYQGYGDTQYF
J: TRBJ2-3
D: -
size: -
V: TRBV6-5

DNA: TGTGCCAGCGCCCCCCCAGCAAACACCGGGGAGCTGTTTTTT
CDR3: CASAPPANTGELFF
J: TRBJ2-2
D: -
size: -
V: TRBV7-3

DNA: TGTGCCAGCAGCTGGACGGGAACAACTAATGAAAAACTGTTTTTT
CDR3: CASSWTGTTNEKLFF
J: TRBJ1-4
D: -
size: many
V: TRBV6-5

DNA: TGTGCCAGCAGCTTGCCAACTAGCGTCACCTCTTTGCCAGATACGCAGTATTTT
CDR3: CASSLPTSVTSLPDTQYF
J: TRBJ2-3
D: TRBD2
size: -
V: TRBV5-5

DNA: TGTGCCAGCAGCTTAGAACAGAGCAATCAGCCCCAGCATTTT
CDR3: CASSLEQSNQPQHF
J: TRBJ1-5
D: -
size: few
V: TRBV7-6

DNA: TGTGCCAGCAGTGAAGCGCGGGGAGTGGGTGAAAAACTGTTTTTT
CDR3: CASSEARGVGEKLFF
J: TRBJ1-4
D: -
size: few
V: TRBV6-1

DNA: TGCGCCAGCAGCAGGACCCCGGACCGGACCCAGTACTTC
CDR3: CASSRTPDRTQYF
J: TRBJ2-5
D: -
size: few
V: TRBV5-1

DNA: TGTGCCAGCAGTTACGGCGCTGGCGGGGGCCGAGATACGCAGTATTTT
CDR3: CASSYGAGGGRDTQYF
J: TRBJ2-3
D: -
size: -
V: TRBV6-5

DNA: TGTGCCAGCAGTGTCGGGCGCAAGTTAAACTATGGCTACACCTTC
CDR3: CASSVGRKLNYGYTF
J: TRBJ1-2
D: -
size: -
V: TRBV2